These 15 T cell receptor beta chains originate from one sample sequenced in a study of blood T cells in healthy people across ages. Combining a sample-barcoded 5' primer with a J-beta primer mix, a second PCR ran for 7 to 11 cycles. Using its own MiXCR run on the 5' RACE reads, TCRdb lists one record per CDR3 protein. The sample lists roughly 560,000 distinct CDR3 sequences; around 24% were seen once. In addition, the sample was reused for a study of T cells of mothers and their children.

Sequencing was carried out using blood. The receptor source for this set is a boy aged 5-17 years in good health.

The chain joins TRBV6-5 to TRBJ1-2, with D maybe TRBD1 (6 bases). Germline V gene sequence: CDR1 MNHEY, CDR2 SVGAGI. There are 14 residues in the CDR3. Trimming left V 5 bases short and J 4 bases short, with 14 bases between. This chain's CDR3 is CASSKLQGVYGYTF. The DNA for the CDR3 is TGTGCCAGCAGTAAATTACAGGGAGTCTATGGCTACACCTTC.

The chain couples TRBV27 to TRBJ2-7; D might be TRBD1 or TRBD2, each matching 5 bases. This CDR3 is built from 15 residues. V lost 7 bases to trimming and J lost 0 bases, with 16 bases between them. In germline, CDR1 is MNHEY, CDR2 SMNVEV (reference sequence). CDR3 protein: CASTAGATDSYEQYF. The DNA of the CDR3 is TGTGCCAGCACGGCCGGGGCGACGGACTCCTACGAGCAGTACTTC.

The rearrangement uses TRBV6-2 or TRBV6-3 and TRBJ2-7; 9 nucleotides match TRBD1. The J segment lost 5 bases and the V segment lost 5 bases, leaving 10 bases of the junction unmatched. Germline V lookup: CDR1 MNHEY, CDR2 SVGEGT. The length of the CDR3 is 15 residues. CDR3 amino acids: CASSPAGTGPNEQYF. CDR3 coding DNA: TGTGCCAGCAGTCCTGCCGGGACAGGGCCCAACGAGCAGTACTTC.

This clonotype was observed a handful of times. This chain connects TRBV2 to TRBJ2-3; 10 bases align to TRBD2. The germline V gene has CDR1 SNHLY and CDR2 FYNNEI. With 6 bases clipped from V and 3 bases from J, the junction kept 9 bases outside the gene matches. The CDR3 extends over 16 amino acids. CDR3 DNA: TGTGCCAGCAGCCTTTCTAGCGGGAGCCCGACAGATACGCAGTATTTT. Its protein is CASSLSSGSPTDTQYF. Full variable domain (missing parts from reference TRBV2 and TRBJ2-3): EPEVTQTPSHQVTQMGQEVILRCVPISNHLYFYWYRQILGQKVEFLVSFYNNEISEKSEIFDDQFSVERPDGSNFTLKIRSTKLEDSAMYFCASSLSSGSPTDTQYFGPGTRLTVL.

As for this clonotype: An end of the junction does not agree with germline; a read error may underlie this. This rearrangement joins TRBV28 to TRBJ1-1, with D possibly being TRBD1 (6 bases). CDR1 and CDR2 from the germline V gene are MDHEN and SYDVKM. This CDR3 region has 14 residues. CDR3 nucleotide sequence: TGTGCCAGCAAATATGGGGGGGGCCTCGTTGAAGCATTCTTT. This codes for CASKYGGGLVEAFF.

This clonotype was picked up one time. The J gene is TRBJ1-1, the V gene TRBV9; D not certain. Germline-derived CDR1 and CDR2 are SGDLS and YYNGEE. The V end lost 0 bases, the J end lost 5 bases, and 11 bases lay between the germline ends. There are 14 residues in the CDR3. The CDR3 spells CASSVAGGRTEAFF. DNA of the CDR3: TGTGCCAGCAGCGTAGCGGGCGGACGGACTGAAGCTTTCTTT.

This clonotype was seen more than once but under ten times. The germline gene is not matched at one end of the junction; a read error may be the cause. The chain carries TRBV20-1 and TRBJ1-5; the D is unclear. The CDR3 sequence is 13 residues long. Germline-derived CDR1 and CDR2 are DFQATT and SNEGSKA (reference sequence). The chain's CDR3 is CSASVRPHQPRHF. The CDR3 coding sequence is TGCAGTGCTAGCGTCAGACCCCATCAGCCCCGGCATTTT.

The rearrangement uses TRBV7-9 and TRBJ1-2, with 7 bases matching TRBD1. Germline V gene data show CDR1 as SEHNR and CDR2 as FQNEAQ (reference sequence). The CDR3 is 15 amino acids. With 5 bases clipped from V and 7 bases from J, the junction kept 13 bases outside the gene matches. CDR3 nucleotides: TGTGCCAGCAGCACTCGGGACAGCGCCCAAAGTGGCTACACCTTC. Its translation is CASSTRDSAQSGYTF.

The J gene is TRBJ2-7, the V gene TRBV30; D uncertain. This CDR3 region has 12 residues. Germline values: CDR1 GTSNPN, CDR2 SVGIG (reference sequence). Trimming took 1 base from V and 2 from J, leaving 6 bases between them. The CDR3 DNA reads TGTGCCTGGAGTGACAGAACCTACGAGCAGTACTTC. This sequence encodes CAWSDRTYEQYF.

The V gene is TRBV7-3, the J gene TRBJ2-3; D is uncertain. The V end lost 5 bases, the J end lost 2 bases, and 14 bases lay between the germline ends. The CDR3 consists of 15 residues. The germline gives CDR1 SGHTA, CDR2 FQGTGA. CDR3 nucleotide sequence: TGTGCCAGCAGCCGCTGGCGTTCAAACACAGATACGCAGTATTTT. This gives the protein CASSRWRSNTDTQYF.

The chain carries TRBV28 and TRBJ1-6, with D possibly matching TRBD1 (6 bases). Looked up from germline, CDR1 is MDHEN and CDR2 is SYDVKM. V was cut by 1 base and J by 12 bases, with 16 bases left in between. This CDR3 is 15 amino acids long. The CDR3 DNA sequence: TGTGCCAGCAGTTTATTATCCCGCGGGGGCTTACCCCTCCACTTT. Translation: CASSLLSRGGLPLHF.

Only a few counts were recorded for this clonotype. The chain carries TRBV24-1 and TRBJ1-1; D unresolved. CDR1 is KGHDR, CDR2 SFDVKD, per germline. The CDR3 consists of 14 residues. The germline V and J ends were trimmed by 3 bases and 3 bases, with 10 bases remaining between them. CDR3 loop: CATSDPRRDTEAFF. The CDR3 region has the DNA TGTGCCACCAGTGATCCTAGACGGGACACTGAAGCTTTCTTT.

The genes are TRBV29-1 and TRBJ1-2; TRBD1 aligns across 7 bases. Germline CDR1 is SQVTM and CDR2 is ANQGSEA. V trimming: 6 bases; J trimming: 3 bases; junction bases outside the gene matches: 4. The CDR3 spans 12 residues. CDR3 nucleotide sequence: TGCAGCGTCGGGGACAGCCACTATGGCTACACCTTC. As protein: CSVGDSHYGYTF.

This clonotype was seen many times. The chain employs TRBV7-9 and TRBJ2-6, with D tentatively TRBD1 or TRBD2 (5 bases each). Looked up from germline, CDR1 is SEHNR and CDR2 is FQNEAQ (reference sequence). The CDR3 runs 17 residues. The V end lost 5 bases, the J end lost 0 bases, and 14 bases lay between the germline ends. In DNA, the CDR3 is TGTGCCAGCAGCCCCGGGGACGGTACCTCTGGGGCCAACGTCCTGACTTTC. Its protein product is CASSPGDGTSGANVLTF. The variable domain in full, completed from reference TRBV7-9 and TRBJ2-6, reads DTGVSQNPRHKITKRGQNVTFRCDPISEHNRLYWYRQTLGQGPEFLTYFQNEAQLEKSRLLSDRFSAERPKGSFSTLEIQRTEQGDSAMYLCASSPGDGTSGANVLTFGAGSRLTVL.

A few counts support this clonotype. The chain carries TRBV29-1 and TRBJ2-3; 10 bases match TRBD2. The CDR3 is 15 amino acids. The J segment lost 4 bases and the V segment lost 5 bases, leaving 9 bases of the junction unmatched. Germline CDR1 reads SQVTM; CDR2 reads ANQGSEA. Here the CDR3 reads CSVPQREGIPDTQYF. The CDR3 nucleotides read TGCAGCGTTCCCCAGCGGGAGGGAATCCCAGATACGCAGTATTTT.